These 30 T cell receptor beta chains came from one sample sequenced in a study of T cell clusters in autoimmune cytopenias. TRB was amplified from 250 ng of peripheral blood genomic DNA per sample. One tube held mixed TRB-A and TRB-B primer pools for touch-down PCR. TCRdb reanalyzed the multiplex PCR reads and collapses them to one entry per CDR3 protein, without DNA. In all, the sample yields about 5,300 distinct CDR3 sequences. These data were also filed under a second study, of T cell repertoires in aging, cancer and after chemotherapy.

The material sequenced was peripheral blood. These receptors originate from a human donor in good health.

The chain carries TRBV12-3 or TRBV12-4 and TRBJ1-4; with no DNA, the TCRdb D assignment of TRBD1 cannot be verified. CDR3 length: 14 residues. The CDR3 sequence: CASSLRGWDEKLFF.

The V gene is TRBV6-2 or TRBV6-3, the J gene TRBJ1-4; absent DNA, TCRdb's TRBD1 call cannot be checked. The CDR3 is made up of 14 amino acids. CDR1 and CDR2 from the germline V gene are MNHEY and SVGEGT. CDR3 protein: CASRGGQDNEKLFF.

This clonotype is medium-sized (0.01 to 0.1%) by frequency. The J gene is TRBJ2-3, the V gene TRBV19; the TRBD2 assignment by TCRdb is unverifiable without DNA. The CDR3 covers 16 residues. CDR1 is LNHDA and CDR2 is SQIVND in the germline V gene (reference sequence). CDR3 sequence: CASSPRSGGAWDTQYF.

Here the CDR3 reads CARSFGLAQFF. The V and J genes are TRBV5-3 and TRBJ2-1; without DNA, the TCRdb call of TRBD2 cannot be checked. TRBV5-3 is flagged as an ORF with uncertain function. The CDR3 runs 11 residues.

The rearrangement joins TRBV12-3 or TRBV12-4 to TRBJ1-1; TCRdb indicates TRBD1, and absent DNA this call remains unverified. CDR3 length: 16 amino acids. CDR3: CASSAYPGQGNTEAFF.

This clonotype is deemed medium-sized by its frequency. The genes are TRBV19 and TRBJ2-6; the D call of TRBD1 rests on TCRdb alone, since no DNA is present to check it. The CDR3 has 20 amino acids. Germline CDR1 and CDR2: LNHDA and SQIVND (reference sequence). CDR3 amino acids: CASSERGSGTGASGANVLTF.

According to its frequency, this clonotype is medium-sized. This chain uses TRBV5-6 with TRBJ2-7; the D call of TRBD1 rests on TCRdb alone, since no DNA is present to check it. The CDR3 totals 14 residues. Germline CDR1 SGHDT, CDR2 YYEEEE. The CDR3 sequence is CASSRLQGFDEQYF.

J is TRBJ2-3 and V is TRBV20-1; absent DNA, TCRdb's TRBD2 call cannot be checked. Germline assignment: CDR1 DFQATT and CDR2 SNEGSKA (reference sequence). The CDR3 is 14 amino acids. CDR3 region: CSADSGRLTDTQYF.

The J gene is TRBJ1-6, the V gene TRBV11-3. The CDR3 runs 13 residues. Germline V gene lookup returns CDR1 SGHNT and CDR2 YENEEA. This CDR3 is CASSLDGDSPLHF. Using reference TRBV11-3 and TRBJ1-6 for the parts outside the CDR3, the full variable domain is EAGVVQSPRYKIIEKKQPVAFWCNPISGHNTLYWYLQNLGQGPELLIRYENEEAVDDSQLPKDRFSAERLKGVDSTLKIQPAELGDSAVYLCASSLDGDSPLHFGNGTRLTVT.

The chain is built from TRBV18 and TRBJ2-3; TCRdb gives TRBD2 as the D gene, but with no DNA this cannot be confirmed. From germline, CDR1 is KGHSH and CDR2 LQKENI. This CDR3 has 18 amino acids. This CDR3 reads CASSPHLLSGGVTDTQYF.

The chain has TRBV5-5 and TRBJ2-7; TCRdb designates TRBD2, a call that cannot be tested without DNA. The CDR3 loop spans 17 amino acids. Germline V gives CDR1 SGHKS, CDR2 YYEKEE (reference sequence). The CDR3 reads CASSLSLAGSYPYEQYF.

The chain employs TRBV6-5 and TRBJ1-3; the TCRdb call, TRBD1, lacks DNA for checking. This CDR3 is 14 amino acids long. CDR1 and CDR2 from the germline V gene are MNHEY and SVGAGI. Here the CDR3 reads CASRKGVSGNTIYF.

Measured by frequency, this clonotype is medium-sized. The J gene is TRBJ1-2, the V gene TRBV29-1; TCRdb indicates TRBD1, and absent DNA this call remains unverified. Germline V gives CDR1 SQVTM, CDR2 ANQGSEA. The CDR3 spans 17 residues. CDR3 protein: CSVDSWTGPSRGDGYTF.

This chain connects TRBV12-3 or TRBV12-4 to TRBJ1-6; absent DNA, TCRdb's TRBD1 call cannot be checked. This CDR3 is built from 15 residues. The CDR3 region is CASSTGTGDHSPLHF.

The rearrangement links TRBV12-3 or TRBV12-4 to TRBJ2-7; absent DNA, TCRdb's TRBD2 call cannot be checked. The CDR3 loop spans 17 amino acids. The CDR3 region is CASSLGRAASGIGGQYF.

The chain is built from TRBV6-2 or TRBV6-3 and TRBJ1-5; TCRdb's assignment of TRBD1 cannot be checked, as there is no DNA. CDR1 is MNHEY and CDR2 is SVGEGT in the germline V gene. This CDR3 contains 14 residues. CDR3 sequence reads: CASRRTGNYQPQHF.

The chain recombines TRBV6-5 with TRBJ2-5; no DNA is available, so the TRBD1 call from TCRdb remains unchecked. The CDR3 has 13 residues. The V gene's germline CDR1 is MNHEY and CDR2 SVGAGI. CDR3 sequence reads: CASTGDRVETQYF.

The chain couples TRBV6-1 to TRBJ2-3; the D call of TRBD1 rests on TCRdb alone, since no DNA is present to check it. This CDR3 is built from 15 residues. Germline CDR1 MNHNS, CDR2 SASEGT. CDR3: CASRIDRGTADTQYF.

This clonotype ranks as medium-sized (0.01 to 0.1%) in terms of frequency. V is TRBV12-3 or TRBV12-4 and J is TRBJ2-5; TCRdb indicates TRBD1, and absent DNA this call remains unverified. The CDR3 covers 12 residues. This CDR3 reads CASSFRGETQYF.

The CDR3 protein is CASSPGLLDTQYF. This rearrangement joins TRBV18 to TRBJ2-3. Germline CDR1 is KGHSH and CDR2 is LQKENI. CDR3 length equals 13 residues.

This clonotype is medium-sized by frequency. The gene calls are TRBV6-5 and TRBJ2-3; TCRdb proposes TRBD1, but this gene call is untestable without DNA. Germline V gene lookup returns CDR1 MNHEY and CDR2 SVGAGI. CDR3 length equals 15 residues. CDR3 in amino acids: CASSPYGQDTDTQYF.

V gene TRBV13 combines with J gene TRBJ2-7. Per germline, CDR1 PRHDT and CDR2 FYEKMQ (reference sequence). The CDR3 length is 12 residues. CDR3 amino acids: CASSSHNYEQYF.

Measured by frequency, this clonotype is medium-sized (0.01 to 0.1%). The chain is built from TRBV19 and TRBJ2-6; absent DNA, TCRdb's TRBD1 call cannot be checked. Germline V gene data show CDR1 as LNHDA and CDR2 as SQIVND (reference sequence). The CDR3 extends over 14 amino acids. The CDR3 region is CATLKGSGANVLTF. The full variable domain, in which reference TRBV19 and TRBJ2-6 provide the parts outside the CDR3, is DGGITQSPKYLFRKEGQNVTLSCEQNLNHDAMYWYRQDPGQGLRLIYYSQIVNDFQKGDIAEGYSVSREKKESFPLTVTSAQKNPTAFYLCATLKGSGANVLTFGAGSRLTVL.

V gene TRBV6-5 combines with J gene TRBJ2-5. The CDR3 covers 15 residues. CDR1 is MNHEY, CDR2 SVGAGI, per germline. This CDR3 reads CASSYRRQSQETQYF.

The V call is TRBV29-1, the J call TRBJ1-2; TCRdb indicates TRBD1, and absent DNA this call remains unverified. Germline CDR1 SQVTM, CDR2 ANQGSEA. The CDR3 contains 14 residues. CDR3 in amino acids: CSVVGTGERDGYTF.

The chain couples TRBV5-4 to TRBJ1-2; TCRdb outputs TRBD1, but without DNA this stays unchecked. CDR1 is SGHNT, CDR2 YYREEE, per germline (reference sequence). CDR3 size: 12 residues. The CDR3: CASSYWTDGYTF. Filled out from reference TRBV5-4 and TRBJ1-2, the complete variable domain reads ETGVTQSPTHLIKTRGQQVTLRCSSQSGHNTVSWYQQALGQGPQFIFQYYREEENGRGNFPPRFSGLQFPNYSSELNVNALELDDSALYLCASSYWTDGYTFGSGTRLTVV.

The rearrangement uses TRBV6-5 and TRBJ1-4. Germline CDR1 reads MNHEY; CDR2 reads SVGAGI. The length of the CDR3 is 16 residues. This CDR3 is CASSYSSTSTGEKLFF.

This clonotype is called medium-sized based on its frequency. The rearrangement joins TRBV6-5 to TRBJ1-2; the TRBD1 assignment by TCRdb is unverifiable without DNA. The CDR3 is 13 amino acids. The germline V gene has CDR1 MNHEY and CDR2 SVGAGI. The CDR3 sequence is CASSPGGLYGYTF.

The chain recombines TRBV19 with TRBJ1-5; TCRdb names TRBD1, which stays unverified in the absence of DNA. This CDR3 has 14 residues. Germline V gene data show CDR1 as LNHDA and CDR2 as SQIVND (reference sequence). This CDR3 reads CASSIPGFDQPQHF.

By frequency, this clonotype is medium-sized. The chain joins TRBV5-3 to TRBJ2-3; TCRdb's D call of TRBD1 is untestable without DNA. TRBV5-3 carries the ORF label, with uncertain function. The CDR3 contains 17 residues. CDR3 in amino acids: CARSRRDRWGNTDTQYF.